The 19 T cell receptor beta chains below all came from one sample that was sequenced in a study of T cell repertoires in cytomegalovirus infection. From the reads, TCRdb called clonotypes with MiXCR, one entry per CDR3 protein. The profile shows 8,000 or so distinct CDR3 sequences, approximately 58% of them singletons. These receptors' antigens are unknown. Sequenced input: PBMCs, sequenced either directly or after in vitro stimulation (not recorded which). Receptors were obtained from a human donor in good health (CMV status not recorded). Some clones in this sample may be carry-over from other donors' samples.

Regarding this clonotype: Because the CDR3 is missing its conserved closing phenylalanine or tryptophan, this is likely a read error. The genes are TRBV12-3 or TRBV12-4 and TRBJ2-1, with D perhaps TRBD1 or TRBD2 (5 bases each). This CDR3 spans 20 amino acids. V lost 8 bases and J 1 base, leaving 30 bases between the germline ends. CDR3 residues: CASRSLTFLGGERSYNEQFL. CDR3 nucleotides: TGTGCCAGCCGCTCCCTAACCTTCCTTGGGGGAGAAAGGTCCTACAATGAGCAGTTCTTA.

Concerning this clonotype itself: Sequence at one end of the junction differs from germline and may be a read error. The rearrangement joins TRBV7-3 to TRBJ2-2; weak D call: TRBD2 (5 bases). Per germline, CDR1 SGHTA and CDR2 FQGTGA. CDR3 length equals 17 residues. In DNA form, the CDR3 reads TGTGCCAGAAGTCCATCCCCCACGACCGCGAACACCGGGGAGATGTTTTTT. Residues: CARSPSPTTANTGEMFF.

The CDR3 spells CASSLSTGDGSSYNEQFF. The CDR3 DNA sequence: TGTGCCAGCAGTCTCAGTACAGGGGATGGGAGCTCCTACAATGAGCAGTTCTTC. The J gene is TRBJ2-1, the V gene TRBV7-6; TRBD1 matches 7 bases. The V gene end was trimmed by 6 bases and the J gene end by 0 bases; junction bases not matched to a gene: 14. This CDR3 contains 18 residues. Germline loops: CDR1 SGHVS, CDR2 FNYEAQ.

J is TRBJ2-7 and V is TRBV27, with 9 bases fitting TRBD1. CDR1 and CDR2 from the germline V gene are MNHEY and SMNVEV (reference sequence). The CDR3 runs to 17 residues. The V and J ends lost 5 bases and 1 base, in that order; junction bases with no gene match: 12. CDR3 loop: CASSSGQGNWFSYEQYF. The CDR3, as DNA: TGTGCCAGCAGTAGCGGACAGGGGAATTGGTTTTCCTACGAGCAGTACTTC.

The chain combines TRBV10-3 with TRBJ1-5; 7 bases fit TRBD1. Germline-derived CDR1 and CDR2 are ENHRY and SYGVKD. This CDR3 comprises 20 residues. The CDR3 sequence: CAICESEQGRDETRNQPQHF. CDR3 DNA: TGTGCTATCTGTGAGTCGGAACAGGGGAGGGACGAGACTCGCAATCAGCCCCAGCATTTT.

In the case of this clonotype: Germline is not matched at one junction end, which may reflect a read error. The chain combines TRBV7-9 with TRBJ2-1; no definite D call. The CDR3 has 16 amino acids. The germline gives CDR1 SEHNR, CDR2 FQNEAQ (reference sequence). The CDR3 coding sequence is TGTGCCAGCAGCATTTTTGGAATATCCACATACAAGGAGCAGTTTTTC. It specifies CASSIFGISTYKEQFF. The entire variable domain, with the rest obtained from reference TRBV7-9 and TRBJ2-1, is as follows: DTGVSQNPRHKITKRGQNVTFRCDPISEHNRLYWYRQTLGQGPEFLTYFQNEAQLEKSRLLSDRFSAERPKGSFSTLEIQRTEQGDSAMYLCASSIFGISTYKEQFFGPGTRLTVL.

Details on this clonotype: Likely a read error: the CDR3 ends without its conserved phenylalanine or tryptophan. This chain uses TRBV7-9 with TRBJ2-1; D uncertain. The germline V gene has CDR1 SEHNR and CDR2 FQNEAQ (reference sequence). The CDR3 spans 16 residues. The CDR3 loop is CASSLFEISTYKEQFV. The CDR3 coding sequence is TGTGCCAGCAGCTTGTTTGAAATATCCACCTACAAGGAGCAGTTCGTC.

This clonotype was seen a few times. The junction shows a germline mismatch at one end, possibly a read error. V is TRBV7-9 and J is TRBJ1-6; TRBD1 matches 9 bases. CDR1 is SEHNR and CDR2 is FQNEAQ in the germline V gene (reference sequence). The CDR3 is 17 amino acids. CDR3 coding DNA: TGTGCCAGCAGCGTAGCGGATTGGACAGGGGCTAGGGCACCCCTACACTTT. Encoded protein: CASSVADWTGARAPLHF.

Comments on this clonotype: One end of the junction varies from germline; a read error may be responsible. V usage is TRBV7-9 and J usage is TRBJ2-7; D not certain. The CDR3 extends over 14 amino acids. CDR1 is SEHNR and CDR2 is FQNEAQ in the germline V gene (reference sequence). The CDR3 coding sequence is TGTGCCCGCAGATCAGGTACATCCCCTTACGAGCAGTACTTC. Amino acid sequence: CARRSGTSPYEQYF. The complete variable domain, with remaining parts taken from reference TRBV7-9 and TRBJ2-7, reads DTGVSQNPRHKITKRGQNVTFRCDPISEHNRLYWYRQTLGQGPEFLTYFQNEAQLEKSRLLSDRFSAERPKGSFSTLEIQRTEQGDSAMYLCARRSGTSPYEQYFGPGTRLTVT.

This clonotype was counted many times. The chain uses TRBV7-3 and TRBJ2-7, with 9 nucleotides matching TRBD1. This CDR3 spans 15 amino acids. Per germline, CDR1 SGHTA and CDR2 FQGTGA. V lost 3 bases and J lost 2; bases outside the gene matches: 5. The CDR3 region has the DNA TGTGCCAGCAGCTTGGGGACAGGGTTCGCCTACGAGCAGTACTTC. Translated: CASSLGTGFAYEQYF.

The chain links TRBV9 to TRBJ2-7; 7 bases fit TRBD2. The CDR3 extends over 15 amino acids. Germline lookup yields CDR1 SGDLS and CDR2 YYNGEE. Trimming cost V 0 bases and J 0 bases; bases outside gene matches: 3. CDR3: CASSVEPSGSYEQYF. The CDR3, as DNA: TGTGCCAGCAGCGTAGAACCTAGCGGCTCCTACGAGCAGTACTTC.

Of note for this clonotype: A much larger clone differs by one base, so this may be a read error. The chain has TRBV4-1 and TRBJ2-7; 9 positions agree with TRBD2. Germline V lookup: CDR1 MGHRA, CDR2 YSYEKL. The CDR3 extends over 14 amino acids. CDR3 amino acids: CAGSQDLSGSEQYF. DNA of the CDR3: TGTGCCGGCAGCCAAGACCTTAGCGGGAGCGAGCAGTACTTC.

This clonotype was found once. The missing conserved phenylalanine or tryptophan at the end of this CDR3 makes a read error likely. J is TRBJ2-2 and V is TRBV28, with D possibly being TRBD1 or TRBD2 (6 bases each). V shed 10 bases and J shed 11 bases, with 26 bases lying between them. The CDR3 is 15 residues long. Germline CDR1 MDHEN, CDR2 SYDVKM. CDR3 residues: CAIITTRPGAFELFL. The CDR3 DNA sequence: TGTGCCATCATCACAACGAGACCGGGGGCCTTTGAGCTGTTTTTG.

As regards this clonotype: One end of the junction varies from germline; a read error may be responsible. J is TRBJ1-1 and V is TRBV7-9; 7 bases fit TRBD1. The CDR3 length is 14 residues. The germline V gene encodes CDR1 SEHNR and CDR2 FQNEAQ (reference sequence). The CDR3: CDSRAGQLNTEAFF. DNA for the CDR3: TGTGACAGCAGGGCGGGACAGCTGAACACTGAAGCTTTCTTT.

Points on this clonotype: Germline and junction disagree at one end, which may indicate a read error. V gene TRBV19 combines with J gene TRBJ2-7; TRBD1 or TRBD2 may be the D gene (6 bases each). Germline CDR1 and CDR2: LNHDA and SQIVND (reference sequence). The CDR3 has 13 residues. The CDR3 protein is CACSGGQPSEQYF. CDR3 DNA: TGTGCCTGTAGTGGGGGGCAGCCCTCCGAGCAGTACTTC.

With regard to this clonotype: Since the CDR3 does not end with the conserved phenylalanine or tryptophan, this likely comes from a read error. It is unclear where the CDR3 begins or ends on the DNA, so no DNA is shown, and the CDR3 is as TCRdb lists it. The chain links TRBV7-9 to TRBJ2-1. The CDR3 is 16 amino acids long, termini counted. Looked up from germline, CDR1 is SEHNR and CDR2 is FQNEAQ (reference sequence). CDR3 sequence: CASSFLGISTYNEHFV.

This chain joins TRBV7-7 and TRBJ2-5; D gene unclear. CDR3 length equals 13 residues. Germline assignment: CDR1 SSHAT and CDR2 FNYEAQ (reference sequence). The V and J ends lost 5 bases and 7 bases respectively, with 14 bases between them. The CDR3 DNA is TGTGCCAGCAGCCCCAAAGCGACCGGGACCCAGTACTTC. This gives the protein CASSPKATGTQYF.

The V gene is TRBV4-2, the J gene TRBJ2-7; D could derive from TRBD1 or TRBD2 (6 bases each). V lost 1 base and J 0 bases, leaving 19 bases between the germline ends. The CDR3 is made up of 18 amino acids. Germline CDR1 reads LGHNA; CDR2 reads YNFKEQ. CDR3 in DNA: TGTGCCAGCAGCCAAGGGGGGGCCGCCTGGGGTAGCTCCTACGAGCAGTACTTC. Encoded protein: CASSQGGAAWGSSYEQYF.

The chain carries TRBV7-9 and TRBJ1-5; D may be TRBD1 (5 bases). Germline CDR1 SEHNR, CDR2 FQNEAQ (reference sequence). V was pared by 6 bases and J by 3 bases, with 9 bases between. The CDR3 covers 13 residues. The CDR3 nucleotides are TGTGCCAGCAGTCCGGACAACAATCAGCCCCAGCATTTT. It specifies CASSPDNNQPQHF.